These 27 T cell receptor beta chains originate from one sample sequenced in a study of blood T cell repertoires in COVID-19. Data came from immunoSEQ multiplex PCR; TCRdb stores just in-frame clones and leaves some out. Here the sample spans 130,000 to 150,000 clones, 65% to 90% being singletons. Sequenced sample: peripheral blood. The origin of the receptors is a man aged 60-69 years with active or convalescent COVID-19.

The chain employs TRBV23-1 and TRBJ1-5; D remains unclear. TRBV23-1 is classed as an ORF, of uncertain function. Trimming removed 2 bases at V and 7 bases at J, with 12 bases between. The CDR3 is 14 residues long. As DNA, the CDR3 is TGCGCCAGCAGTCAAAATCGGGCGGGGCAGCCCCAGCATTTT. Its protein product is CASSQNRAGQPQHF.

The sample holds a few counts of this clone. The chain joins TRBV7-2 to TRBJ1-1; 9 bases line up with TRBD1. The V and J ends lost 5 bases and 4 bases, in that order; junction bases with no gene match: 5. CDR3 length: 14 amino acids. Germline V gives CDR1 SGHTA, CDR2 FQGNSA. The DNA of the CDR3 is TGTGCCAGCAGCCCTTGGGACAGGGTCACTGAAGCTTTCTTT. It encodes CASSPWDRVTEAFF. Full variable domain (outside the CDR3, taken from reference TRBV7-2 and TRBJ1-1): GAGVSQSPSNKVTEKGKDVELRCDPISGHTALYWYRQSLGQGLEFLIYFQGNSAPDKSGLPSDRFSAERTGGSVSTLTIQRTQQEDSAVYLCASSPWDRVTEAFFGQGTRLTVV.

This chain joins TRBV16 and TRBJ2-5; 7 nucleotides align to TRBD1. The CDR3 runs to 15 residues. J gave up 0 bases and V 0 bases, and 1 base lay outside the gene matches. Per the germline V gene, CDR1 is KGHSY and CDR2 is FQNENV. This CDR3 reads CASSQSGTDQETQYF. As DNA, the CDR3 is TGTGCCAGCAGCCAATCTGGGACAGACCAAGAGACCCAGTACTTC.

The chain recombines TRBV2 with TRBJ1-2, with 8 bases identical to TRBD1. The CDR3 is 11 amino acids. J lost 5 bases, V lost 11 bases, and 4 bases had no gene match. The germline CDR1 and CDR2 sequences are SNHLY and FYNNEI. The CDR3 DNA follows: TGTGCCGGACAGGGAGGGTATGGCTACACCTTC. Its translation is CAGQGGYGYTF.

The chain links TRBV18 to TRBJ2-7, with 8 bases that match TRBD1. V trimming: 3 bases; J trimming: 5 bases; junction bases outside the gene matches: 12. Looked up from germline, CDR1 is KGHSH and CDR2 is LQKENI. The CDR3 runs to 16 residues. The CDR3 DNA is TGTGCCAGCTCACCTGAGGCCGGGACAGGTACAAACGAGCAGTACTTC. It translates to CASSPEAGTGTNEQYF.

A few counts support this clone. J is TRBJ1-2 and V is TRBV6-2 or TRBV6-3; no definite D call. Germline lookup yields CDR1 MNHEY and CDR2 SVGEGT. This CDR3 has 14 amino acids. Trimming took 4 bases from V and 5 from J, leaving 14 bases between them. CDR3 DNA: TGTGCCAGCAGTTCCCTTACCCGCGGGTATGGCTACACCTTC. Encoded protein: CASSSLTRGYGYTF.

This clone was seen a handful of times. The chain combines TRBV7-2 with TRBJ2-7; TRBD2 is a possible D gene (5 bases). The CDR3 length is 14 residues. Looked up from germline, CDR1 is SGHTA and CDR2 is FQGNSA. The ends were cut back, 2 bases at V and 3 bases at J, with 11 bases in the middle. CDR3 bases: TGTGCCAGCAGCTTATCGAGCGGCTACTACGAGCAGTACTTC. Translating it yields CASSLSSGYYEQYF.

The gene calls are TRBV27 and TRBJ1-4, with no clear D. Germline CDR1 and CDR2: MNHEY and SMNVEV (reference sequence). Trimming cost V 3 bases and J 4 bases, with 12 bases left between them. The CDR3 runs 15 residues. CDR3 in DNA: TGTGCCAGCAGTTTGCGGAGGGTCGGTAATGAAAAACTGTTTTTT. Its translation: CASSLRRVGNEKLFF.

The chain is built from TRBV3-1 (or the pseudogene TRBV3-2) and TRBJ1-3, with D unresolved. Germline V CDR1 and CDR2: LGHDT, YNNKEL (reference sequence). V was trimmed by 4 bases and J by 9 bases, leaving 16 bases between them. The CDR3 extends over 14 amino acids. Written as DNA, the CDR3 is TGTGCCAGCAGCCGCCTGGACGCTAGCGGCACCATATATTTT. Translating gives CASSRLDASGTIYF.

The CDR3 here is CASSPSLAGEQYV. CDR3 nucleotide sequence: TGTGCCAGCAGCCCCTCTCTAGCGGGGGAGCAGTACGTC. V and J are TRBV7-9 and TRBJ2-7; 9 bases match TRBD2. With V trimmed by 5 bases and J by 7 bases, 6 bases remained unmatched. The germline V gene encodes CDR1 SEHNR and CDR2 FQNEAQ (reference sequence). The CDR3 spans 13 residues.

In this sample, this clone turned up once. This chain joins TRBV19 and TRBJ2-1; D is ambiguous. The CDR3 spans 14 residues. Germline V gene data show CDR1 as LNHDA and CDR2 as SQIVND (reference sequence). The V end was cut by 7 bases, the J end by 2 bases, with 12 bases between. In DNA, the CDR3 is TGTGCCAGTAATACGAGGATGCCCTACAATGAGCAGTTCTTC. It yields the protein CASNTRMPYNEQFF. The entire variable domain, with the rest obtained from reference TRBV19 and TRBJ2-1, is as follows: DGGITQSPKYLFRKEGQNVTLSCEQNLNHDAMYWYRQDPGQGLRLIYYSQIVNDFQKGDIAEGYSVSREKKESFPLTVTSAQKNPTAFYLCASNTRMPYNEQFFGPGTRLTVL.

This clone was seen once. The chain couples TRBV10-3 to TRBJ2-2; 8 nucleotides agree with TRBD1. The CDR3 totals 15 residues. The germline CDR1 and CDR2 sequences are ENHRY and SYGVKD. The junction had 7 bases not matched to a gene; V was cut back by 6 bases and J by 4 bases. The CDR3 DNA reads TGTGCCATCAGCGACAGGGGAGACGGCACCGGGGAGCTGTTTTTT. Protein product: CAISDRGDGTGELFF.

This chain joins TRBV27 and TRBJ1-2; TRBD1 matches 7 bases. The CDR3 extends over 16 amino acids. Germline V gives CDR1 MNHEY, CDR2 SMNVEV (reference sequence). With V trimmed by 6 bases and J by 6 bases, 16 bases remained unmatched. CDR3 amino acids: CASSPITGTAIDGYTF. In DNA form, the CDR3 reads TGTGCCAGCAGCCCGATTACCGGGACAGCAATAGATGGCTACACCTTC.

This sequence joins TRBV14 and TRBJ2-3, with D possibly matching TRBD1 (7 bases). The germline CDR1 and CDR2 sequences are SGHDN and FVKESK. CDR3 length: 14 amino acids. The V gene lost 2 bases and the J gene lost 6 bases, with 12 bases spanning the gap. The DNA for the CDR3 is TGTGCCAGCAGCCAACAGACAGGGAGGGATACGCAGTATTTT. Translated, it gives CASSQQTGRDTQYF.

The genes are TRBV6-5 and TRBJ2-5; D is perhaps TRBD1 (5 bases). Looked up from germline, CDR1 is MNHEY and CDR2 is SVGAGI. V lost 2 bases and J lost 2, with 9 bases in between. This CDR3 has 14 residues. The CDR3 DNA reads TGTGCCAGCAGTTACGGGGCAGCACAAGAGACCCAGTACTTC. It codes for CASSYGAAQETQYF.

The V gene is TRBV2, the J gene TRBJ1-2; TRBD1 agrees at 8 bases. The CDR3 is 15 residues long. CDR1 and CDR2 from the germline V gene are SNHLY and FYNNEI. The ends lost 4 bases at V and 3 bases at J; junction bases unmatched: 7. CDR3 DNA sequence: TGTGCCAGCAGTGTAGACAGGGGATCAGACTATGGCTACACCTTC. Its translation: CASSVDRGSDYGYTF.

This clone was observed once. V is TRBV9 and J is TRBJ2-2; 7 nucleotides agree with TRBD1. With 4 bases clipped from V and 2 bases from J, the junction kept 8 bases outside the gene matches. This CDR3 has 16 amino acids. Germline V lookup: CDR1 SGDLS, CDR2 YYNGEE. The CDR3 is CASSSGQQLNTGELFF. In DNA form, the CDR3 reads TGTGCCAGCAGCTCGGGACAGCAGTTAAACACCGGGGAGCTGTTTTTT.

The chain links TRBV27 to TRBJ2-7, with 8 positions matching TRBD1. V dropped 3 bases and J dropped 6; count of bases not matched to a gene: 4. Germline V gives CDR1 MNHEY, CDR2 SMNVEV (reference sequence). The CDR3 totals 13 residues. The CDR3 spells CASSLQGAGEQYF. The CDR3 coding sequence is TGTGCCAGCAGTTTGCAGGGGGCGGGCGAGCAGTACTTC.

The V gene is TRBV30, the J gene TRBJ2-1, with 13 bases matching TRBD2. With V trimmed by 1 base and J by 6 bases, 6 bases remained unmatched. CDR1 and CDR2 (germline): GTSNPN, SVGIG (reference sequence). The CDR3 consists of 16 residues. The CDR3 here is CAWSATSGGALNEQFF. CDR3 nucleotides: TGTGCCTGGAGTGCAACTAGCGGGGGGGCTCTCAATGAGCAGTTCTTC.

The chain is built from TRBV9 and TRBJ2-1; TRBD1 matches at 7 bases. Germline CDR1 SGDLS, CDR2 YYNGEE. The CDR3 has 16 residues. V shed 0 bases, J shed 5 bases, and the junction held 8 bases outside the gene matches. In DNA, the CDR3 is TGTGCCAGCAGCGTAGGAGGGGGCATTAGGGACAATGAGCAGTTCTTC. It specifies CASSVGGGIRDNEQFF.

The chain uses TRBV28 and TRBJ1-1, with D unresolved. The CDR3 has 11 residues. The germline V gene encodes CDR1 MDHEN and CDR2 SYDVKM. V was trimmed by 10 bases and J by 6 bases, leaving 12 bases between them. The DNA for the CDR3 is TGTGCCACCAACCAGTTCTCTGAAGCTTTCTTT. It codes for CATNQFSEAFF.

J is TRBJ1-2 and V is TRBV7-9, with unresolved D. Trimming shortened V by 5 bases and J by 4 bases, and 8 bases separated the two germline ends. The germline gives CDR1 SEHNR, CDR2 FQNEAQ (reference sequence). The CDR3 is 12 amino acids. The CDR3 DNA follows: TGTGCCAGCAGCAAGGAGGTCTATGGCTACACCTTC. It translates to CASSKEVYGYTF. Complete variable domain (other parts from reference TRBV7-9 and TRBJ1-2): DTGVSQNPRHKITKRGQNVTFRCDPISEHNRLYWYRQTLGQGPEFLTYFQNEAQLEKSRLLSDRFSAERPKGSFSTLEIQRTEQGDSAMYLCASSKEVYGYTFGSGTRLTVV.

The chain joins TRBV4-1 to TRBJ2-2, with TRBD2 matching 7 bases. Germline V lookup: CDR1 MGHRA, CDR2 YSYEKL. V was pared by 6 bases and J by 4 bases, with 8 bases of the junction left unmatched. The CDR3 consists of 15 residues. The CDR3 DNA reads TGCGCCAGCAGATCAGCGGGGCCCCGCACCGGGGAGCTGTTTTTT. It yields the protein CASRSAGPRTGELFF.

The chain couples TRBV5-8 to TRBJ1-1, with a possible D match to TRBD1 (5 bases). CDR3 size: 15 residues. Germline lookup yields CDR1 SGHTS and CDR2 YDEGEE. Trimming left V 4 bases short and J 2 bases short, with 15 bases between. The CDR3 loop reads CASSKRTSPNTEAFF. The CDR3 DNA reads as TGTGCCAGCAGCAAAAGGACAAGCCCTAACACTGAAGCTTTCTTT.

This clone came up a few times. The CDR3 region has the DNA TGTGCCTGGAGGGGACAGCCGAACACTGAAGCTTTCTTT. Translated: CAWRGQPNTEAFF. This chain links TRBV30 with TRBJ1-1; TRBD1 matches at 7 bases. V shed 3 bases, J shed 1 base, and the junction held 2 bases outside the gene matches. Per the germline V gene, CDR1 is GTSNPN and CDR2 is SVGIG (reference sequence). The CDR3 has 13 amino acids.

The chain links TRBV9 to TRBJ2-1; D remains ambiguous. The germline CDR1 and CDR2 sequences are SGDLS and YYNGEE. Trimming pared 0 bases from V and 5 bases from J, leaving 12 bases between. The CDR3 is 15 amino acids. The CDR3 DNA reads as TGTGCCAGCAGCGTAGTGGAGAAGTTCCACAATGAGCAGTTCTTC. This sequence encodes CASSVVEKFHNEQFF.

The rearrangement joins TRBV2 to TRBJ2-3; unclear D gene. CDR3 length equals 16 residues. V was trimmed by 2 bases and J by 0 bases, leaving 12 bases between them. The germline CDR1 and CDR2 sequences are SNHLY and FYNNEI. The chain's CDR3 is CASSESNPVSTDTQYF. As DNA, the CDR3 is TGTGCCAGCAGTGAATCTAACCCCGTTAGCACAGATACGCAGTATTTT.